This is a list of T cell receptor beta chains from one sample in a study of OX40 agonist ivuxolimab in advanced cancers. Here immunoSEQ multiplex PCR was the method, and the copy in TCRdb shows in-frame clones only, minus some. The sample lists about 46,000 clones, around 90% occurring once. The starting material was CD4+ or CD8+ T cells sorted from blood, obtained in a trial of the OX40 agonist ivuxolimab. These receptors all come from an adult with an advanced solid tumor such as melanoma, head and neck, liver or kidney cancer. Each CDR3 is given with its conserved first and last residue. The order of the fields is D gene, J gene, V gene, clone size, CDR3 DNA, CDR3 protein. A D gene is named only where the DNA matches it firmly. A row's size may be missing; if present it is once, few, many or a size class.

NA | TRBJ1-2 | TRBV7-2 | once | TGTGCCAGCAGCTTAGGGTCAGGGGATGGTGGCTACACCTTC | CASSLGSGDGGYTF
NA | TRBJ1-1 | TRBV11-2 | once | TGTGCCAGCAGCTTAGAAGACACTGAAGCTTTCTTT | CASSLEDTEAFF
TRBD1 | TRBJ1-5 | TRBV7-3 | NA | TGTGCCAGCAGCTTAAAAAGAACCCGGGACAGGGGCAATCAGCCCCAGCATTTT | CASSLKRTRDRGNQPQHF
NA | TRBJ2-7 | TRBV6-1 | NA | TGTGCCAGCAGTGAAATATCTACCTACGAGCAGTACTTC | CASSEISTYEQYF
NA | TRBJ2-1 | TRBV7-9 | NA | TGTGCTACCCCTGGGGGGTACTCCTACAATGAGCAGTTCTTC | CATPGGYSYNEQFF
TRBD2 | TRBJ2-5 | TRBV28 | NA | TGTGCCAGCAGTTTTAGCGGGGGGTATCCCCAAGAGACCCAGTACTTC | CASSFSGGYPQETQYF
NA | TRBJ2-5 | TRBV4-1 | NA | TGCGCCAGCAGCCAAGATAATTTTCTGAGGTCAACACTGTCACAAGAGACCCAGTACTTC | CASSQDNFLRSTLSQETQYF
NA | TRBJ1-5 | TRBV7-2 | NA | TGTGCCAGCAGCGCCGCCATGCACGGGGCCAATCAGCCCCAGCATTTT | CASSAAMHGANQPQHF
TRBD1 | TRBJ1-6 | TRBV5-6 | few | TGTGCCAGCAGCCCCCAGGACAGGGTGGAATCACCCCTCCACTTT | CASSPQDRVESPLHF
NA | TRBJ1-1 | TRBV10-2 | once | TGCGCCAGCAGTGAGTCGACCGGCACCCGGGCGGCTTTCTTT | CASSESTGTRAAFF